This TCR beta chain stems from a study of long-term antiretroviral therapy in people with HIV. General study points: The study collected blood between the mid-2000s and the late 2010s, possibly under older ART regimens.

immunoSEQ v3.0 was run at survey level. Produced via immunoSEQ multiplex PCR; TCRdb's table is partial and in-frame only. The sample contains 20,000 to 25,000 clones, less than 85% of which appear only once. Per germline, CDR1 ENHRY and CDR2 SYGVKD. This CDR3 region has 15 residues. Trimming stripped 3 bases from V and 1 base from J, with 12 bases between. About this clone itself: No antigen is known for it.

This rearrangement joins TRBV10-3 to TRBJ2-5; tentatively, D is TRBD1 (5 bases). The TCR sequence derives from a woman aged 40 to 50 with HIV. The sample in question was unsorted PBMCs, obtained less than 1.8 years before starting antiretroviral therapy. The CDR3 region is CAISDARVAQETQYF. CDR3 in DNA: TGTGCCATCAGTGATGCCAGGGTCGCCCAAGAGACCCAGTACTTC.